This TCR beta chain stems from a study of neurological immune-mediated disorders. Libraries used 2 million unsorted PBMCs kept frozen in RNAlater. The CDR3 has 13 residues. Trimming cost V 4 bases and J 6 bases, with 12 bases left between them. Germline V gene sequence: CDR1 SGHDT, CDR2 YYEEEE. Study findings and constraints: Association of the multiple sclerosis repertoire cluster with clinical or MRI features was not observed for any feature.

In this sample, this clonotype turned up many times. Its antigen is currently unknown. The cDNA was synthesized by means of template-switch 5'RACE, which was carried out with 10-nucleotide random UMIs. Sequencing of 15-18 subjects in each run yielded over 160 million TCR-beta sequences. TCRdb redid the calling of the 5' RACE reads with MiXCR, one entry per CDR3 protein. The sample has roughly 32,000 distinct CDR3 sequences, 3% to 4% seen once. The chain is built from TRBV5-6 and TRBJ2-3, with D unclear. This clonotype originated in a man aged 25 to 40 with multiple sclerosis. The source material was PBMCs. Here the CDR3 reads CASSPIGPDTQYF. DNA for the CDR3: TGTGCCAGCAGCCCGATTGGCCCGGATACGCAGTATTTT.